Below, 24 T cell receptor beta chains from the same sample are listed, as sequenced in a study of cytomegalovirus exposure and HLA in healthy donors. The study ran its PCR with 60 Vbeta and 13 Jbeta primers. Data came from immunoSEQ multiplex PCR; TCRdb stores just in-frame clones and leaves some out. The table has fewer than 200,000 clones, 80% seen once; the top ten hold 4.5%. Material: PBMCs. The receptors were gathered from a woman aged 45-65 years in good health and CMV-seropositive.

This clone was seen only once. The chain couples TRBV7-2 to TRBJ2-1; 12 bases map to TRBD2. The V segment lost 5 bases and the J segment 5 bases; nucleotides outside the gene matches: 10. Germline CDR1 reads SGHTA; CDR2 reads FQGNSA. The CDR3 length is 17 residues. The CDR3 DNA is TGTGCCAGCAGCCTCGGCCCCCTAGCGGGAGGGAACAATGAGCAGTTCTTC. This translates into CASSLGPLAGGNNEQFF.

This clone occurred once. This chain joins TRBV7-3 and TRBJ1-2, with 7 nucleotides matching TRBD1. V shed 5 bases, J shed 12 bases, and the junction held 9 bases outside the gene matches. This CDR3 is built from 12 residues. Germline CDR1 is SGHTA and CDR2 is FQGTGA. The CDR3 DNA sequence: TGTGCCAGCAGCCCTCCGGGACAGTCTCACACCTTC. Translation gives CASSPPGQSHTF.

The J gene is TRBJ1-2, the V gene TRBV30, with 8 bases matching TRBD1. CDR3 length: 12 residues. Germline lookup yields CDR1 GTSNPN and CDR2 SVGIG (reference sequence). Losses at the gene ends were 4 bases for V and 8 bases for J; bases not matched to a gene: 6. CDR3 protein: CAWNQGASGYTF. The CDR3 DNA reads as TGTGCCTGGAATCAGGGGGCCAGCGGCTACACCTTC.

This chain joins TRBV6-5 and TRBJ1-3; D possibly corresponds to TRBD1 (6 bases). The V and J ends lost 4 bases and 0 bases respectively, with 13 bases between them. This CDR3 has 16 amino acids. Germline V lookup: CDR1 MNHEY, CDR2 SVGAGI. CDR3 residues: CASSLTGFSSGNTIYF. The DNA for the CDR3 is TGTGCCAGCAGTTTAACAGGGTTCTCCTCTGGAAACACCATATATTTT.

The V and J genes are TRBV6-5 and TRBJ1-2; D unclear. V shed 2 bases and J shed 7 bases, with 14 bases lying between them. Germline CDR1 is MNHEY and CDR2 is SVGAGI. The CDR3 length is 14 residues. CDR3 nucleotide sequence: TGTGCCAGCAGTTACCCCGGAGGGTTCGGTGGCTACACCTTC. This gives the protein CASSYPGGFGGYTF.

V is TRBV9 and J is TRBJ2-7, with 12 bases fitting TRBD1. Germline V gene data show CDR1 as SGDLS and CDR2 as YYNGEE. V lost 2 bases and J lost 2; bases outside the gene matches: 2. The CDR3 has 15 amino acids. CDR3 bases: TGTGCCAGCAGCGTTGGGACAGGGGGCCCCTACGAGCAGTACTTC. It is translated as CASSVGTGGPYEQYF.

A note on this clone: At one of its ends the junction is not consistent with the germline gene, which may arise from a read error. J is TRBJ1-2 and V is TRBV2, with D unclear. The CDR3 is 11 amino acids. The germline CDR1 and CDR2 sequences are SNHLY and FYNNEI. The CDR3 bases are TGTGCCAGCGGGTTAGGTCTCGGGGAGACATTC. Translation gives CASGLGLGETF.

The chain recombines TRBV5-1 with TRBJ2-7; 10 bases are a match to TRBD2. J was trimmed by 5 bases and V by 0 bases; bases with no gene match: 5. Germline loops: CDR1 SGHRS, CDR2 YFSETQ. This CDR3 is built from 15 residues. The CDR3 loop is CASSLGTSGGHEQYF. CDR3 sequence (DNA): TGCGCCAGCAGCTTGGGGACTAGCGGAGGCCACGAGCAGTACTTC. Together with reference TRBV5-1 and TRBJ2-7, the CDR3 gives the full variable domain: KAGVTQTPRYLIKTRGQQVTLSCSPISGHRSVSWYQQTPGQGLQFLFEYFSETQRNKGNFPGRFSGRQFSNSRSEMNVSTLELGDSALYLCASSLGTSGGHEQYFGPGTRLTVT.

The rearrangement joins TRBV4-3 to TRBJ2-1; D remains unclear. This CDR3 contains 15 residues. Germline V gene lookup returns CDR1 LGHNA and CDR2 YSLEER. With 0 bases removed from V and 1 base from J, the gap between germline ends came to 7 bases. The CDR3 spells CASSQEAVSYNEQFF. The CDR3 DNA reads as TGCGCCAGCAGCCAAGAGGCGGTTTCCTACAATGAGCAGTTCTTC.

Concerning this clone: The same CDR3 also results from other DNA sequences found in this sample. The V call is TRBV9, the J call TRBJ2-5; a weak D match, TRBD2 (5 bases). The CDR3 loop spans 13 amino acids. CDR1 is SGDLS and CDR2 is YYNGEE in the germline V gene. Trimming cost V 2 bases and J 4 bases, with 9 bases left between them. CDR3: CASSVRGGETQYF. DNA for the CDR3: TGTGCCAGCAGCGTTCGGGGTGGAGAGACCCAGTACTTC.

The rearrangement uses TRBV7-3 and TRBJ2-6, with unresolved D. The CDR3 spans 16 residues. V was trimmed by 5 bases and J by 2 bases, leaving 13 bases between them. Germline loops: CDR1 SGHTA, CDR2 FQGTGA. Here the CDR3 DNA reads TGTGCCAGCAGCCCTTCAGGCCTTGCTGGGGCCAACGTCCTGACTTTC. It yields the protein CASSPSGLAGANVLTF.

This clone is a singleton in its sample. The gene calls are TRBV27 and TRBJ1-4; weak D call: TRBD1 (6 bases). Per germline, CDR1 MNHEY and CDR2 SMNVEV (reference sequence). V lost 5 bases to trimming and J lost 0 bases, with 10 bases between them. The CDR3 extends over 15 amino acids. The CDR3 reads CASSPGTTTNEKLFF. The CDR3 DNA is TGTGCCAGCAGTCCCGGGACAACAACTAATGAAAAACTGTTTTTT.

The rearrangement joins TRBV11-2 to TRBJ1-1, with TRBD1 as a possible D gene (6 bases). Germline CDR1 and CDR2: SGHAT and FQNNGV. Trimming pared 3 bases from V and 3 bases from J, leaving 11 bases between. The CDR3 loop spans 14 amino acids. Here the CDR3 reads CASSLQGMDTEAFF. The CDR3 region has the DNA TGTGCCAGCAGCTTGCAGGGGATGGACACTGAAGCTTTCTTT. Looking up the rest from reference TRBV11-2 and TRBJ1-1 gives the full variable domain: EAGVAQSPRYKIIEKRQSVAFWCNPISGHATLYWYQQILGQGPKLLIQFQNNGVVDDSQLPKDRFSAERLKGVDSTLKIQPAKLEDSAVYLCASSLQGMDTEAFFGQGTRLTVV.

The chain is built from TRBV5-4 and TRBJ1-1; 8 bases are a match to TRBD1. CDR1 SGHNT and CDR2 YYREEE come from the germline V gene (reference sequence). The CDR3 extends over 17 amino acids. V gave up 2 bases and J gave up 1 base; unmatched junction bases: 10. The CDR3 DNA follows: TGTGCCAGCAGCTTTCGGACAGGGAGGTTTCAGAACACTGAAGCTTTCTTT. Its protein product is CASSFRTGRFQNTEAFF. The variable domain in full, completed from reference TRBV5-4 and TRBJ1-1, reads ETGVTQSPTHLIKTRGQQVTLRCSSQSGHNTVSWYQQALGQGPQFIFQYYREEENGRGNFPPRFSGLQFPNYSSELNVNALELDDSALYLCASSFRTGRFQNTEAFFGQGTRLTVV.

The chain employs TRBV7-8 and TRBJ1-2, with a tentative D call TRBD1 (5 bases). Germline V gives CDR1 SGHVS, CDR2 FQNEAQ. V was pared by 5 bases and J by 4 bases, with 8 bases between. CDR3 length: 12 residues. The CDR3 coding sequence is TGTGCCAGCAGCAGAGACAGCTATGGCTACACCTTC. The encoded protein is CASSRDSYGYTF.

V gene TRBV11-2 combines with J gene TRBJ2-5; D is uncertain. CDR1 SGHAT and CDR2 FQNNGV come from the germline V gene. The length of the CDR3 is 15 residues. The V end lost 1 base, the J end lost 5 bases, and 14 bases lay between the germline ends. CDR3 region: CASSLAVATAETQYF. CDR3 sequence (DNA): TGTGCCAGCAGCTTAGCGGTCGCTACCGCGGAGACCCAGTACTTC.

The V and J genes are TRBV5-1 and TRBJ2-5; 9 bases line up with TRBD2. The ends lost 4 bases at V and 5 bases at J; junction bases unmatched: 3. The germline CDR1 and CDR2 sequences are SGHRS and YFSETQ. The CDR3 spans 13 residues. Written as DNA, the CDR3 is TGCGCCAGCAGCGCTAGCGGGGAGGAGACCCAGTACTTC. Encoded protein: CASSASGEETQYF.

This sequence joins TRBV9 and TRBJ2-7; 13 bases agree with TRBD2. Trimming took 4 bases from V and 2 from J; bases not matched to a gene: 3. Germline V gene lookup returns CDR1 SGDLS and CDR2 YYNGEE. CDR3 length: 15 residues. The CDR3 coding sequence is TGTGCCAGCAGCCGAACTAGCGGGAGGGCCTACGAGCAGTACTTC. Its translation is CASSRTSGRAYEQYF.

This chain links TRBV7-9 with TRBJ2-3; TRBD2 agrees at 8 bases. Trimming took 5 bases from V and 2 from J; bases not matched to a gene: 9. This CDR3 is built from 16 residues. CDR1 and CDR2 (germline): SEHNR, FQNEAQ (reference sequence). The CDR3 DNA follows: TGTGCCAGCAGCCCTGGCGGCGGGGGGTACACAGATACGCAGTATTTT. Translated, it gives CASSPGGGGYTDTQYF.

Here the CDR3 reads CASSYTGGGGQGSYTF. The CDR3 nucleotides read TGTGCCAGCAGTTACACCGGAGGGGGGGGACAGGGGAGCTACACCTTC. This sequence joins TRBV6-6 and TRBJ1-2, with 10 bases fitting TRBD1. From germline, CDR1 is MNHNY and CDR2 SVGAGI (reference sequence). Trimming took 2 bases from V and 9 from J; bases not matched to a gene: 12. This CDR3 spans 16 amino acids.

A note on this clone: An end of the junction differs from the germline gene, which may be a read error. CDR3 sequence reads: CASSRDTGETQYF. In DNA form, the CDR3 reads TGTGCTAGCAGCAGGGACACTGGGGAGACCCAGTACTTC. This chain connects TRBV7-7 to TRBJ2-5, with D possibly being TRBD1 (6 bases). Germline-derived CDR1 and CDR2 are SSHAT and FNYEAQ (reference sequence). The CDR3 spans 13 residues.

This clone turned up a few times. The J gene is TRBJ2-6, the V gene TRBV2, with TRBD1 matching 10 bases. CDR3 length equals 16 residues. Trimming cost V 7 bases and J 0 bases; bases outside gene matches: 3. The germline gives CDR1 SNHLY, CDR2 FYNNEI. CDR3 sequence (DNA): TGTGCCAGCACTCGGACAGGGGGCTCTGGGGCCAACGTCCTGACTTTC. It specifies CASTRTGGSGANVLTF.

The rearrangement uses TRBV11-2 and TRBJ2-1; 9 nucleotides line up with TRBD2. The V gene's germline CDR1 is SGHAT and CDR2 FQNNGV. This CDR3 is 15 amino acids long. After removal of 3 bases from V and 6 bases from J, the junction contained 6 bases not matched to a gene. The CDR3 sequence: CASSFSGSPLNEQFF. CDR3 bases: TGTGCCAGCAGCTTTAGCGGGAGTCCTCTCAATGAGCAGTTCTTC.

V gene TRBV15 combines with J gene TRBJ2-1; the match to TRBD2 covers 9 bases. CDR1 is LNHNV and CDR2 is YYDKDF in the germline V gene (reference sequence). The CDR3 contains 16 residues. V shed 1 base, J shed 2 bases, and the junction held 3 bases outside the gene matches. The CDR3: CATSRVIAGAYNEQFF. CDR3 in DNA: TGTGCCACCAGCAGAGTAATAGCGGGAGCCTACAATGAGCAGTTCTTC.